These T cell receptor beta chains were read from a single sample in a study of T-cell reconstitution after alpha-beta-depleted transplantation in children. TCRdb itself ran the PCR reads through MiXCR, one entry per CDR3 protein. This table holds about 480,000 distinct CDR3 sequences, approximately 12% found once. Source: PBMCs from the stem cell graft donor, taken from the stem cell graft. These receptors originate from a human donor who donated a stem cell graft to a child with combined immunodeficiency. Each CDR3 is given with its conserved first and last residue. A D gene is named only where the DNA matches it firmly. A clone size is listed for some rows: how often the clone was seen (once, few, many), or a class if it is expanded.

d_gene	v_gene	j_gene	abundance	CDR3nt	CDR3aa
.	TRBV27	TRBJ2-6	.	TGTGCCAGCAGTTCCCTGGGGGAGGCCTCTGGGGCCAACGTCCTGACTTTC	CASSSLGEASGANVLTF
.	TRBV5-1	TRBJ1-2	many	TGCGCCAGCAGCTTGGACGGATCTAACTATGGCTACACCTTC	CASSLDGSNYGYTF
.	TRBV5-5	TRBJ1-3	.	TGTGCCAGCGTAGGAGGAACTGGAAACACCATATATTTT	CASVGGTGNTIYF
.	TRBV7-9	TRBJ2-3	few	TGTGCCAGCAGCTTGGAGGGTGGGGGAGCTACAGATACGCAGTATTTT	CASSLEGGGATDTQYF
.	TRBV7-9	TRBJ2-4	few	TGTGCCAGCAGCTCCGTCCTGGGCAAAAACATTCAGTACTTC	CASSSVLGKNIQYF
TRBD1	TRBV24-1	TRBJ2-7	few	TGTGCCACCAGTGATTTGGGGACAGACTACGAGCAGTACTTC	CATSDLGTDYEQYF
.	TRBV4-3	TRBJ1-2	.	TGCGCCAGCAGCCAAGGGGCAGGCTCCTATGGCTACACCTTC	CASSQGAGSYGYTF
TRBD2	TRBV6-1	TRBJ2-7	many	TGTGCCAGCAGCCCCGGGACTAGCGGAGGGTCCTACGAGCAGTACTTC	CASSPGTSGGSYEQYF
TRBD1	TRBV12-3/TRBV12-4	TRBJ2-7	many	TGTGCCAGCAGACAGGGGGCGTTTAACTTAGCCTACGAGCAGTACTTC	CASRQGAFNLAYEQYF
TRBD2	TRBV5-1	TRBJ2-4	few	TGCGCCAGCAGCTTCGGACTAGCGGGAGGGCAAGGCATTCAGTACTTC	CASSFGLAGGQGIQYF
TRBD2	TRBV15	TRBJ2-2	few	TGTGCCACCAGCAGAGCAGCGGGGGCGAACACCGGGGAGCTGTTTTTT	CATSRAAGANTGELFF
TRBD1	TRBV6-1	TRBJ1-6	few	TGTGCCAGCACCGCCGGGACAGGAAAATCACCCCTCCACTTT	CASTAGTGKSPLHF
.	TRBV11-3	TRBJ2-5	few	TGTGCCAGCAGCTTAGGTGGACAGAGCCAAGAGACCCAGTACTTC	CASSLGGQSQETQYF
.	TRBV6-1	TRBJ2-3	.	TGTGCCAGCAGTGAATCCTCCTGGGGGCGGGATACGCAGTATTTT	CASSESSWGRDTQYF
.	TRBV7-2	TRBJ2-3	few	TGTGCCAGCAGCCGACAAAGTGGCACAGATACGCAGTATTTT	CASSRQSGTDTQYF
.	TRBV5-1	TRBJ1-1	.	TGCGCCAGCAGCCCGGGGGAAATTGAAGCTTTCTTT	CASSPGEIEAFF
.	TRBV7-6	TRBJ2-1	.	TGTGCCAGCAGCTTGGTCTTAGTCGGAAGTTCCTACAATGAGCAGTTCTTC	CASSLVLVGSSYNEQFF
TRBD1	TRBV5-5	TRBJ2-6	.	TGTGCCAGCTCTCGACAGGGGGGGACCTCCTCTGGGGCCAACGTCCTGACTTTC	CASSRQGGTSSGANVLTF
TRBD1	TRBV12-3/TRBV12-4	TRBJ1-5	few	TGTGCCAGCAGTCTTTTCAGGGGGCAGTATGGCAATCAGCCCCAGCATTTT	CASSLFRGQYGNQPQHF
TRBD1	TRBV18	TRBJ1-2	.	TGTGCCAGCTCACCAGGACAGGCCGGGGAAGGCTACACCTTC	CASSPGQAGEGYTF
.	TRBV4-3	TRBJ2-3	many	TGCGCCAGCAGCCAAGATTCGGGGAAGCAGTATTTT	CASSQDSGKQYF
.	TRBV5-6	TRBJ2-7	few	TGTGCCAGCAGCTTGGCCGGGGCGGGAAACGAGCAGTACTTC	CASSLAGAGNEQYF
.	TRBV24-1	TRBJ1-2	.	TGTGCCACCAGTGATACTCGGACAGAAGTCTATGGCTACACCTTC	CATSDTRTEVYGYTF
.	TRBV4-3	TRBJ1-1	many	TGCGCCAGCAGCCAAGATTGGTCGGGAGACACTGAAGCTTTCTTT	CASSQDWSGDTEAFF
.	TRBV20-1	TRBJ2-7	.	TGCAGTGCTAGAGCGGAACTCGGCTCCTACGAGCAGTACTTC	CSARAELGSYEQYF
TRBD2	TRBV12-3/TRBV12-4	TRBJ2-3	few	TGTGCCAGCAGTTTGTTGCTAGCGGGGAGCAGAAATGTCGAAACTAGCACAGATACGCAGTATTTT	CASSLLLAGSRNVETSTDTQYF
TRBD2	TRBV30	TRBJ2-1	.	TGTGCCTGGGCAGCGGGGTCATCGTCCTACAATGAGCAGTTCTTC	CAWAAGSSSYNEQFF
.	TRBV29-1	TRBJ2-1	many	TGCAGCGTTGCCGAGTCTAATGAGCAGTTCTTC	CSVAESNEQFF
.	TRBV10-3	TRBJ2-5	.	TGTGCCACCCTCCAGGGGAGGAGGCAAGAGACCCAGTACTTC	CATLQGRRQETQYF
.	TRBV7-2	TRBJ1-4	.	TGTGCCAGCAGCTTGGGTCAGAATGAAAAACTGTTTTTT	CASSLGQNEKLFF
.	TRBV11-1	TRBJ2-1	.	TGTGCCAGCAGCTTATGGGTCGGCGGTGGTAGGTCCTACAATGAGCAGTTCTTC	CASSLWVGGGRSYNEQFF
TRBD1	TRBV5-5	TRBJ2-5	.	TGTGCCAGCAAGCCGGGACAGGGGGCTATATTATTAGAGACCCAGTACTTC	CASKPGQGAILLETQYF
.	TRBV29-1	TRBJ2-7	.	TGCAGCGTTATAGGTCCTGGATACGAGCAGTACTTC	CSVIGPGYEQYF
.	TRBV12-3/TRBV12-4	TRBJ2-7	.	TGTGCCAGCAGTCGTCTTGCCTACGAGCAGTACTTC	CASSRLAYEQYF
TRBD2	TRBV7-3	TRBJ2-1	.	TGTGCCAGCAGCTCATCGGGGGGGTACTACAATGAGCAGTTCTTC	CASSSSGGYYNEQFF
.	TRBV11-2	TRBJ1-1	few	TGTGCCAGCAGCTTAGGGATTGGCACTGAAGCTTTCTTT	CASSLGIGTEAFF
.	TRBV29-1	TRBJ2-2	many	TGCAGCGTAGGACAGACGAACACCGGGGAGCTGTTTTTT	CSVGQTNTGELFF
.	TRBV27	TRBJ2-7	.	TGTGCCAGCAGTCAAGCTTCCGGACAGATTTACGAGCAGTACTTC	CASSQASGQIYEQYF
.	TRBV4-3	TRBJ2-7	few	TGCGCCAGCAGCCCGATGACTAGGGGGGACGAGCAGTACTTC	CASSPMTRGDEQYF
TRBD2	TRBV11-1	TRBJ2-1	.	TGTGCCAGCAGCTCATACGCTATGGGGACTAGCGAATCCCGAGCCTACAATGAGCAGTTCTTC	CASSSYAMGTSESRAYNEQFF
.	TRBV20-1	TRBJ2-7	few	TGCAGTGCTAGAGATGAGCTAGGACCTCCCTACGAGCAGTACTTC	CSARDELGPPYEQYF
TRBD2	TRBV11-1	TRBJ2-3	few	TGTGCCAGCAGCCGCGGACTAGCGGGAGGGTACACAGATACGCAGTATTTT	CASSRGLAGGYTDTQYF
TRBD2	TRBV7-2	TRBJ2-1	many	TGTGCCAGCAGCCCCCAGCGGGAGTATGAGCAGTTCTTC	CASSPQREYEQFF
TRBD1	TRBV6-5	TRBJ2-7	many	TGTGCCAGCAGATATACGACAGGGGCTTTCTACGAGCAGTACTTC	CASRYTTGAFYEQYF
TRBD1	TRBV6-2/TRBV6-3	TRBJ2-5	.	TGTGCCAGCAGACACCCGGGACAGCAAGAGACCCAGTACTTC	CASRHPGQQETQYF
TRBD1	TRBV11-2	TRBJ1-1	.	TGTGTCAGCAGCTTAAGGGGAGCAGGACAGGGGGTTGAAGCTTTCTTT	CVSSLRGAGQGVEAFF
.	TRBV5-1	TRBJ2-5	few	TGCGCCAGCAGCGCGGGACAAATGATCCAAGAGACCCAGTACTTC	CASSAGQMIQETQYF
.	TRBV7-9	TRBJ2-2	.	TGTGCCAGCAGCCAGGACGGGACGCTCACCGGGGAGCTGTTTTTT	CASSQDGTLTGELFF
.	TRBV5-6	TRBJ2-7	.	TGTGCCAGCATACGACAGATGGGAGGCTACGAGCAGTACTTC	CASIRQMGGYEQYF
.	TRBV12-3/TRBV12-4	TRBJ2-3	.	TGTGCCAGCAGTCTCCGACTAGGCACAGATACGCAGTATTTT	CASSLRLGTDTQYF
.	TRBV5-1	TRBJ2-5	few	TGCGCCAGCAGCTTGGATACAATGGGAGAGACCCAGTACTTC	CASSLDTMGETQYF